This TCR beta chain was sequenced during a study of beta chain features in type 1 diabetes. CDR1 KGHSH and CDR2 LQKENI come from the germline V gene. This CDR3 spans 15 amino acids. The V and J ends lost 6 bases and 2 bases respectively, with 14 bases between them. As every portion of the isolated RNA was reverse transcribed, the sequencing read expressed TCRB transcripts. This table comes from immunoSEQ multiplex PCR, and its TCRdb copy is limited to in-frame clones, with some not included. The table has hundreds of thousands of clones, about an eighth seen once; the top ten hold 0.02% to 0.025%. This clone turned up a few times. Its antigen is still unknown. Averaging roughly 120 mL, one heparinised blood draw was given by each donor. Study-level points and caveats: Patients with type 1 diabetes showed fewer VDJ junction insertions and more deletions. Patients with Type 1 diabetes showed moderately but significantly shorter TCRB CDR3s in all four CD4+ subsets.

Sequencing was performed on naive CD4+ T cells from blood. The sequence was obtained from a man between 18 and 35 years old with type 1 diabetes. The chain uses TRBV18 and TRBJ1-3; D is undetermined. CDR3 region: CASSPEVDTGNTIYF. The CDR3 DNA is TGTGCCAGCTCCCCCGAAGTTGATACTGGAAACACCATATATTTT.